This T cell receptor (beta chain) was captured in a study of OX40 agonist ivuxolimab in advanced cancers. At the level of the study: The dose-escalation group included hepatocellular carcinoma, melanoma, renal cell carcinoma and head and neck cancer. Age averaged around 58 years (range about 20 to 79), and roughly 80% were male. Study results and limitations: Both blood CD4+ and CD8+ T cells showed clonal growth by week 6 at 0.1 to 3.0 mg/kg.

As regards this clone: Its cognate antigen is unknown.

Blood sampling was done at baseline, cycle 4 day 1, and cycle 7 day 1. CDR3 size: 15 residues. Per germline, CDR1 LGHNA and CDR2 YSLEER. The V gene end was trimmed by 4 bases and the J gene end by 1 base; junction bases not matched to a gene: 3. Produced via immunoSEQ multiplex PCR; TCRdb's table is partial and in-frame only. The data contain 51,000 or so clones, roughly 78% of them seen just once; the ten biggest clones take up 1.5% to 2%. The chain couples TRBV4-3 to TRBJ2-1; 8 nucleotides line up with TRBD1. The specimen was CD4+ or CD8+ T cells sorted from blood, collected in a trial of the OX40 agonist ivuxolimab. The source of this sequence is an adult with an advanced solid tumor such as melanoma, head and neck, liver or kidney cancer. CDR3 in DNA: TGCGCCAGCAGCCCTGGACAGGGTTCCTACAATGAGCAGTTCTTC. Its protein product is CASSPGQGSYNEQFF.